These 9 T cell receptor beta chains came from one sample sequenced in a study of cytomegalovirus exposure and HLA in healthy donors. The PCR employed 60 Vbeta primers together with 13 Jbeta primers. Assay: immunoSEQ multiplex PCR; the TCRdb copy retains only in-frame clones and omits some. There are 90,000 to 150,000 clones in the sample; 65% to 85% occur only once, and less than 3.5% lies in the top ten. Sequenced sample: PBMCs. Receptors were obtained from a woman in her thirties or forties in good health and CMV-seropositive.

The gene calls are TRBV18 and TRBJ1-1, with D uncertain. The CDR3 length is 12 residues. Trimming left V 3 bases short and J 3 bases short, with 5 bases between. Germline CDR1 and CDR2: KGHSH and LQKENI. This CDR3 is CASSPTDTEAFF. The CDR3 nucleotides read TGTGCCAGCTCACCCACGGACACTGAAGCTTTCTTT.

The chain employs TRBV27 and TRBJ1-5; D may be TRBD1 (5 bases). Germline CDR1 and CDR2: MNHEY and SMNVEV (reference sequence). V lost 0 bases to trimming and J lost 1 base, with 10 bases between them. CDR3 length: 16 amino acids. CDR3 sequence reads: CASSLSGGESNQPQHF. In DNA, the CDR3 is TGTGCCAGCAGTTTATCGGGGGGGGAAAGCAATCAGCCCCAGCATTTT.

The chain combines TRBV30 with TRBJ2-2, with D hard to call. The CDR3 sequence is 11 residues long. Germline V gene sequence: CDR1 GTSNPN, CDR2 SVGIG (reference sequence). Trimming took off 2 bases at V and 6 bases at J, with 4 bases between the two ends. The CDR3 loop reads CAWSHAGELFF. CDR3 bases: TGTGCCTGGAGTCATGCCGGGGAGCTGTTTTTT.

J is TRBJ2-2 and V is TRBV25-1; perhaps TRBD1 as D (7 bases). Trimming removed 6 bases from V and 2 bases from J, with 13 bases in between. CDR3 length: 15 amino acids. The germline gives CDR1 MGHDK, CDR2 SYGVNS. The chain's CDR3 is CASSGGQSNTGELFF. The CDR3 DNA follows: TGTGCCAGCAGCGGGGGACAGTCCAACACCGGGGAGCTGTTTTTT.

The chain joins TRBV5-4 to TRBJ1-5, with 9 bases aligning to TRBD1. V lost 4 bases, J lost 4 bases, and 6 bases stayed unmatched. CDR1 and CDR2 from the germline V gene are SGHNT and YYREEE (reference sequence). This CDR3 has 15 residues. CDR3 in amino acids: CASSLYGQGNQPQHF. Here the CDR3 DNA reads TGTGCCAGCAGCCTGTATGGACAGGGGAATCAGCCCCAGCATTTT.

The V call is TRBV6-1, the J call TRBJ2-5; D perhaps matches TRBD2 (6 bases). The ends were cut back, 8 bases at V and 3 bases at J, with 16 bases in the middle. Germline V lookup: CDR1 MNHNS, CDR2 SASEGT. The CDR3 has 14 amino acids. The CDR3 sequence: CASHSWDSKETQYF. CDR3 coding DNA: TGTGCCAGCCATTCCTGGGACTCAAAAGAGACCCAGTACTTC.

The gene calls are TRBV2 and TRBJ2-7, with TRBD1 identical over 7 bases. Trimming removed 2 bases from V and 6 bases from J; junction bases left unmatched: 4. The CDR3 sequence is 13 residues long. Germline CDR1 is SNHLY and CDR2 is FYNNEI. The DNA for the CDR3 is TGTGCCAGCAGTGAAATAACAGGGGTCGAGCAGTACTTC. This translates into CASSEITGVEQYF.

The V call is TRBV7-2, the J call TRBJ2-1, with 12 bases matching TRBD2. This CDR3 is built from 18 residues. Germline loops: CDR1 SGHTA, CDR2 FQGNSA. V trimming: 4 bases; J trimming: 6 bases; junction bases outside the gene matches: 13. This CDR3 is CASSSSPGTSGRINEQFF. CDR3 bases: TGTGCCAGCAGCTCCTCACCAGGGACTAGCGGGCGGATCAATGAGCAGTTCTTC.

The J gene is TRBJ1-2, the V gene TRBV7-9; D not certain. This CDR3 region has 13 residues. V dropped 5 bases and J dropped 4 bases, with 11 bases sitting between them. In germline, CDR1 is SEHNR, CDR2 FQNEAQ (reference sequence). CDR3 in DNA: TGTGCCAGCAGCGCCGGCCCAGGCTATGGCTACACCTTC. Translated: CASSAGPGYGYTF.